The 27 T cell receptor beta chains below were found in one sample sequenced in a study of molecular identifiers for immune sequencing clone quantification. Each CDR3 protein is one row after TCRdb ran MiXCR on the PCR reads. The sample holds about half a million distinct CDR3 sequences, 25% seen once. Sample: naive CD8+ T cells from blood, with Jurkat cell RNA spiked in. Subset in this sample: FACS-sorted CD8+CD4-CCR7+CD45RA+ naive T cells. The receptors were gathered from a human donor in good health. Some libraries in this study had Jurkat cell RNA spiked in.

This clonotype was counted between two and nine times. J is TRBJ1-2 and V is TRBV2, with a possible D match to TRBD1 (5 bases). The length of the CDR3 is 14 residues. Trimming removed 6 bases from V and 1 base from J, with 12 bases in between. Germline CDR1 is SNHLY and CDR2 is FYNNEI. In DNA form, the CDR3 reads TGTGCCAGCAGCGTAGACAGCCTTAACTATGGCTACACCTTC. Amino acid sequence: CASSVDSLNYGYTF.

This clonotype was observed a few times. The rearrangement uses TRBV12-3 or TRBV12-4 and TRBJ2-2; 8 positions agree with TRBD2. After removal of 6 bases from V and 0 bases from J, the junction contained 9 bases not matched to a gene. There are 17 residues in the CDR3. CDR3 DNA sequence: TGTGCCAGCAGCCTATCCTCAGCGGGGGCGAACACCGGGGAGCTGTTTTTT. Protein: CASSLSSAGANTGELFF.

The count of this clonotype is one. The CDR3 DNA is TGCGCCAGCAGCCAAGATCCGACAGGTAGCAATCAGCCCCAGCATTTT. Amino acid sequence: CASSQDPTGSNQPQHF. This rearrangement joins TRBV4-3 to TRBJ1-5; D might be TRBD1 (6 bases). This CDR3 is built from 16 residues. Germline V lookup: CDR1 LGHNA, CDR2 YSLEER. Trimming stripped 0 bases from V and 0 bases from J, with 9 bases between.

This clonotype was recorded a few times. The chain employs TRBV19 and TRBJ1-2; unclear D gene. This CDR3 is built from 13 residues. The ends were cut back, 7 bases at V and 2 bases at J, with 11 bases in the middle. Germline V gene data show CDR1 as LNHDA and CDR2 as SQIVND (reference sequence). The CDR3 sequence is CASTHTGNYGYTF. CDR3 bases: TGTGCCAGTACCCATACCGGCAACTATGGCTACACCTTC.

The table lists this clonotype with many counts. The chain is built from TRBV2 and TRBJ2-7, with 9 bases that match TRBD1. The CDR3 extends over 14 amino acids. Germline-derived CDR1 and CDR2 are SNHLY and FYNNEI. V trimming: 9 bases; J trimming: 6 bases; junction bases outside the gene matches: 12. This CDR3 reads CAREDRGSSSEQYF. CDR3 coding DNA: TGTGCCAGGGAGGACAGGGGTTCTTCCAGCGAGCAGTACTTC.

There are a few counts of this clonotype. CDR3 DNA sequence: TGTGCCAGCGATGAACCCGGACAGGGGGGTCAGCCCCAGCATTTT. Translated, it gives CASDEPGQGGQPQHF. The chain couples TRBV21-1 to TRBJ1-5; the D call TRBD1 from the table was never checked on the DNA. TRBV21-1 is assigned pseudogene status. There are 15 residues in the CDR3.

Of note for this clonotype: Being one base from a much bigger clone, this may be a read error. This chain joins TRBV6-5 and TRBJ2-7, with D unclear. Per the germline V gene, CDR1 is MNHEY and CDR2 is SVGAGI. Trimming pared 1 base from V and 3 bases from J, leaving 1 base between. The CDR3 consists of 11 residues. DNA for the CDR3: TGTGCCAGCAGTTACTACTACGAGCAGTACTTC. This translates into CASSYYYEQYF.

About this clonotype itself: This may stem from a read error, because a much larger clone lies one nucleotide away. The chain couples TRBV7-9 to TRBJ2-4; D might be TRBD1 (6 bases). Germline CDR1 SEHNR, CDR2 FQNEAQ (reference sequence). The CDR3 spans 14 residues. CDR3 loop: CASSARDNKTIQYF. The DNA for the CDR3 is TGTGCCAGCAGCGCAAGGGACAACAAAACCATTCAGTACTTC.

This chain uses TRBV11-2 with TRBJ1-1; no firm D call. The CDR3 extends over 14 amino acids. Deletions cut 3 bases from V and 4 bases from J, with 12 bases between. CDR1 is SGHAT, CDR2 FQNNGV, per germline. The CDR3 region has the DNA TGTGCCAGCAGCTTTAGTAGCGGGGTCACTGAAGCTTTCTTT. It is translated as CASSFSSGVTEAFF. The full variable domain, completed using reference TRBV11-2 and TRBJ1-1, is EAGVAQSPRYKIIEKRQSVAFWCNPISGHATLYWYQQILGQGPKLLIQFQNNGVVDDSQLPKDRFSAERLKGVDSTLKIQPAKLEDSAVYLCASSFSSGVTEAFFGQGTRLTVV.

This chain connects TRBV20-1 to TRBJ2-7; the D gene is possibly TRBD1 (6 bases). V was clipped by 3 bases and J by 6 bases, with 15 bases between them. Germline-derived CDR1 and CDR2 are DFQATT and SNEGSKA (reference sequence). The CDR3 runs 13 residues. The CDR3 coding sequence is TGCAGTGCTAGGTCAGGGGTTTTGGCCGAGCAGTACTTC. As protein: CSARSGVLAEQYF.

About this clonotype itself: A much larger clonotype is one base distant, so this may be a read error. The chain has TRBV29-1 and TRBJ2-7, with 7 bases matching TRBD2. The length of the CDR3 is 14 residues. Germline V gives CDR1 SQVTM, CDR2 ANQGSEA. The CDR3 DNA follows: TGCAGCGTTGATCGTACGGGGGGATCTTCCGAGCGGTACTTC. It encodes CSVDRTGGSSERYF.

This clonotype came up a few times. The genes are TRBV7-9 and TRBJ1-2, with 8 bases matching TRBD1. This CDR3 region has 14 residues. V lost 6 bases, J lost 6 bases, and 9 bases stayed unmatched. Germline V gene sequence: CDR1 SEHNR, CDR2 FQNEAQ (reference sequence). The chain's CDR3 is CASSSQGASHGYTF. In DNA form, the CDR3 reads TGTGCCAGCAGTTCCCAGGGGGCGTCTCATGGCTACACCTTC.

Comments on this clonotype: Germline and junction disagree at one end, which may indicate a read error. This sequence joins TRBV7-6 and TRBJ2-5, with TRBD2 matching 8 bases. The V gene's germline CDR1 is SGHVS and CDR2 FNYEAQ. The CDR3 length is 17 residues. This CDR3 reads CASGLAAASGPQETQYF. The DNA of the CDR3 is TGTGCCAGCGGCTTAGCGGCGGCTAGCGGGCCCCAAGAGACCCAGTACTTC.

This clonotype was detected only a few times. The J gene is TRBJ1-3, the V gene TRBV11-2; tentative D call: TRBD1 (6 bases). The ends were cut back, 0 bases at V and 1 base at J, with 19 bases in the middle. The CDR3 runs to 19 residues. Germline lookup yields CDR1 SGHAT and CDR2 FQNNGV. CDR3 DNA sequence: TGTGCCAGCAGCTTAGATCTGGCCCTACAGGGTCCTTCTGGAAACACCATATATTTT. Its translation is CASSLDLALQGPSGNTIYF.

This clonotype has a handful of counts. The chain carries TRBV5-1 and TRBJ2-7, with 9 nucleotides matching TRBD1. Germline V gene lookup returns CDR1 SGHRS and CDR2 YFSETQ. V trimming: 7 bases; J trimming: 1 base; junction bases outside the gene matches: 9. This CDR3 spans 15 amino acids. CDR3 residues: CASAAGTGSSYEQYF. In nucleotides, the CDR3 is TGCGCCAGCGCGGCCGGGACAGGGTCATCCTACGAGCAGTACTTC.

Concerning this clonotype: A much larger clone lies one base from this, so it may be a read error. The rearrangement joins TRBV28 to TRBJ2-7; D is possibly TRBD1 (5 bases). Germline V lookup: CDR1 MDHEN, CDR2 SYDVKM. This CDR3 has 12 amino acids. Here the CDR3 reads CASRPGNYEHYF. CDR3 DNA: TGTGCCAGCAGACCAGGGAACTACGAGCACTACTTC.

This clonotype was found a few times. The chain couples TRBV3-1 to TRBJ2-2; perhaps TRBD2 as D (6 bases). This CDR3 is 16 amino acids long. The germline V gene has CDR1 LGHDT and CDR2 YNNKEL (reference sequence). Between the trimmed V and J ends, which lost 2 bases and 4 bases, there was a span of 14 bases. The CDR3 DNA reads as TGTGCCAGCAGCCAACCGACTAGGAGGTTCACCGGGGAGCTGTTTTTT. Its protein product is CASSQPTRRFTGELFF.

This clonotype was counted ten times or more. This sequence joins TRBV7-8 and TRBJ1-2, with D maybe TRBD1 (5 bases). Germline CDR1 is SGHVS and CDR2 is FQNEAQ. The CDR3 is made up of 16 amino acids. Trimming shortened V by 2 bases and J by 8 bases, and 21 bases separated the two germline ends. In DNA, the CDR3 is TGTGCCAGCAGCTTATTCCCAGACAGTGCCTACTCCGGCTACACCTTC. Translated: CASSLFPDSAYSGYTF.

There are many counts of this clonotype. This rearrangement joins TRBV5-4 to TRBJ2-7; D is unresolved. Between the trimmed V and J ends, which lost 2 bases and 1 base, there was a span of 4 bases. The CDR3 loop spans 12 amino acids. Germline CDR1 and CDR2: SGHNT and YYREEE (reference sequence). Here the CDR3 reads CASSFASYEQYF. In nucleotides, the CDR3 is TGTGCCAGCAGCTTCGCGTCCTACGAGCAGTACTTC.

This clonotype has ten or more counts. The chain combines TRBV28 with TRBJ2-3; 10 bases match TRBD2. V dropped 4 bases and J dropped 4; count of bases not matched to a gene: 11. Germline assignment: CDR1 MDHEN and CDR2 SYDVKM. CDR3 length: 17 residues. CDR3 coding DNA: TGTGCCAGCAGTTCGTATTTAGCGGGAGGACAATCAGATACGCAGTATTTT. Protein: CASSSYLAGGQSDTQYF.

This clonotype turned up a few times. The J gene is TRBJ1-1, the V gene TRBV28, with D perhaps TRBD1 (5 bases). Germline lookup yields CDR1 MDHEN and CDR2 SYDVKM. Trimming pared 7 bases from V and 4 bases from J, leaving 13 bases between. The CDR3 has 13 amino acids. The CDR3: CASTPSGTTEAFF. For the CDR3, the DNA is TGTGCCAGCACCCCGTCGGGGACCACTGAAGCTTTCTTT.

The rearrangement uses TRBV27 and TRBJ2-2; 10 nucleotides line up with TRBD2. Trimming cost V 0 bases and J 4 bases; bases outside gene matches: 8. The CDR3 is 18 residues long. Per the germline V gene, CDR1 is MNHEY and CDR2 is SMNVEV (reference sequence). The CDR3 reads CASSLSPFTSGITGELFF. Here the CDR3 DNA reads TGTGCCAGCAGTTTATCACCTTTTACTAGCGGGATCACCGGGGAGCTGTTTTTT.

To note about this clonotype: The CDR3 ends on some other residue instead of the conserved phenylalanine or tryptophan, so this is likely a read error. The genes are TRBV6-5 and TRBJ2-7; 8 nucleotides agree with TRBD1. CDR1 is MNHEY, CDR2 SVGAGI, per germline. The CDR3 contains 16 residues. V was pared by 0 bases and J by 3 bases, with 7 bases of the junction left unmatched. CDR3 residues: CASSYSSTGVFYEQYL. The CDR3 coding sequence is TGTGCCAGCAGTTACTCATCGACAGGGGTATTCTACGAGCAGTACCTC.

This clonotype was seen a few times. This chain uses TRBV30 with TRBJ2-7; TRBD2 is a possible D gene (5 bases). Deletions cut 3 bases from V and 2 bases from J, with 14 bases between. This CDR3 contains 14 residues. Per the germline V gene, CDR1 is GTSNPN and CDR2 is SVGIG (reference sequence). CDR3: CAWRREGGPYEQYF. CDR3 sequence (DNA): TGTGCCTGGAGGAGAGAGGGTGGGCCCTACGAGCAGTACTTC.

The J gene is TRBJ2-2, the V gene TRBV6-5; D not resolved. The CDR3 loop spans 16 amino acids. Germline V gene data show CDR1 as MNHEY and CDR2 as SVGAGI. V was trimmed by 0 bases and J by 0 bases, leaving 8 bases between them. The CDR3 DNA is TGTGCCAGCAGTTACTCGCTGGGTCCGAACACCGGGGAGCTGTTTTTT. Translation gives CASSYSLGPNTGELFF.

About this clonotype itself: The final CDR3 position lacks the conserved phenylalanine or tryptophan, pointing to a likely read error. The chain couples TRBV6-2 or TRBV6-3 to TRBJ2-3, with D possibly called TRBD1 or TRBD2 (5 bases each). The ends were cut back, 0 bases at V and 4 bases at J, with 20 bases in the middle. The CDR3 consists of 18 residues. From germline, CDR1 is MNHEY and CDR2 SVGEGT. The CDR3 nucleotides are TGTGCCAGCAGTTACTCTACTGGATGGGACCTACCCCCAGATACGCAGTATCTT. This codes for CASSYSTGWDLPPDTQYL.

The table lists this clonotype with a few counts. The chain joins TRBV13 to TRBJ2-3; D is possibly TRBD1 (6 bases). Germline-derived CDR1 and CDR2 are PRHDT and FYEKMQ (reference sequence). The CDR3 has 15 residues. Trimming took off 1 base at V and 5 bases at J, with 13 bases between the two ends. CDR3 amino acids: CASSLVSQGKDTQYF. For the CDR3, the DNA is TGTGCCAGCAGCTTAGTATCACAGGGAAAAGATACGCAGTATTTT.